The 8 T cell receptor beta chains below come from one sample, sequenced in a study of graft-versus-host responses after intestinal transplantation. Sequencing used immunoSEQ multiplex PCR; TCRdb keeps in-frame clones, though not all of them. Of tens of thousands of clones detected, approximately 94% appear once; the ten largest clones hold 1.5% to 2%. Antigen specificity for these receptors is unknown. The specimen comprised unstimulated CD8+ T cells sorted from spleen or lymph node cells, sampled before intestinal transplant. The receptors were sampled from a human donor who received an intestinal transplant.

This sequence joins TRBV7-9 and TRBJ2-7, with 9 nucleotides matching TRBD1. The CDR3 covers 15 residues. The germline V gene has CDR1 SEHNR and CDR2 FQNEAQ (reference sequence). The junction had 12 bases not matched to a gene; V was cut back by 5 bases and J by 7 bases. CDR3 coding DNA: TGTGCCAGCAGCCCCTGGACAGGGGCCTTAGTGGAGCAGTACTTC. Translating gives CASSPWTGALVEQYF.

The gene calls are TRBV7-9 and TRBJ1-4; a possible D gene is TRBD1 (5 bases). The CDR3 length is 18 residues. CDR1 SEHNR and CDR2 FQNEAQ come from the germline V gene (reference sequence). V was clipped by 3 bases and J by 0 bases, with 17 bases between them. The CDR3: CASSFDRRGSATNEKLFF. The DNA of the CDR3 is TGTGCCAGCAGCTTTGATCGGAGGGGATCTGCAACTAATGAAAAACTGTTTTTT.

The V gene is TRBV29-1, the J gene TRBJ2-7; D gene ambiguous. CDR3 length: 14 amino acids. V gave up 4 bases and J gave up 7 bases, with 20 bases separating them. The V gene's germline CDR1 is SQVTM and CDR2 ANQGSEA. CDR3 coding DNA: TGCAGCGTTGTGTGGCAGGCCCGTTCCAAGGAGCAGTACTTC. Protein sequence: CSVVWQARSKEQYF.

Written as DNA, the CDR3 is TGTGCCAGTAGTCCCAGTACTACGGGGACCCAGTACTTC. Protein: CASSPSTTGTQYF. The chain recombines TRBV19 with TRBJ2-5, with D unclear. Trimming cost V 5 bases and J 7 bases, with 14 bases left between them. The germline gives CDR1 LNHDA, CDR2 SQIVND (reference sequence). The CDR3 totals 13 residues.

The J gene is TRBJ2-2, the V gene TRBV5-4; 8 bases align to TRBD2. CDR3 length: 16 residues. V lost 3 bases and J lost 4; bases outside the gene matches: 8. Germline V gene data show CDR1 as SGHNT and CDR2 as YYREEE (reference sequence). For the CDR3, the DNA is TGTGCCAGCAGCTCCTCAGCGGGGGCTCTCACCGGGGAGCTGTTTTTT. Protein: CASSSSAGALTGELFF.

The chain carries TRBV9 and TRBJ1-1, with a tentative D call TRBD1 (5 bases). The CDR3 extends over 14 amino acids. V dropped 0 bases and J dropped 3 bases, with 9 bases sitting between them. Germline CDR1 is SGDLS and CDR2 is YYNGEE. CDR3 in amino acids: CASSVATEYTEAFF. CDR3 DNA: TGTGCCAGCAGCGTAGCGACAGAGTACACTGAAGCTTTCTTT.

The chain combines TRBV7-9 with TRBJ2-7; 7 positions agree with TRBD2. Looked up from germline, CDR1 is SEHNR and CDR2 is FQNEAQ (reference sequence). The trim removed 5 bases at V and 5 bases at J, leaving 9 bases unmatched. The CDR3 runs to 14 residues. This CDR3 reads CASSGRTSIHEQYF. CDR3 DNA: TGTGCCAGCAGCGGCAGGACTAGTATCCACGAGCAGTACTTC. The full variable domain, rest sourced from reference TRBV7-9 and TRBJ2-7, is DTGVSQNPRHKITKRGQNVTFRCDPISEHNRLYWYRQTLGQGPEFLTYFQNEAQLEKSRLLSDRFSAERPKGSFSTLEIQRTEQGDSAMYLCASSGRTSIHEQYFGPGTRLTVT.

The J gene is TRBJ1-2, the V gene TRBV29-1; D is perhaps TRBD1 (6 bases). Trimming shortened V by 4 bases and J by 5 bases, and 26 bases separated the two germline ends. Germline V gene data show CDR1 as SQVTM and CDR2 as ANQGSEA. The CDR3 extends over 17 amino acids. The CDR3 DNA sequence: TGCAGCGTTGTGACCGCCGGTTCTGCCAGGGGTGGGTATGGCTACACCTTC. Protein sequence: CSVVTAGSARGGYGYTF. Based on the CDR3 plus reference TRBV29-1 and TRBJ1-2, the full variable domain is SAVISQKPSRDICQRGTSLTIQCQVDSQVTMMFWYRQQPGQSLTLIATANQGSEATYESGFVIDKFPISRPNLTFSTLTVSNMSPEDSSIYLCSVVTAGSARGGYGYTFGSGTRLTVV.